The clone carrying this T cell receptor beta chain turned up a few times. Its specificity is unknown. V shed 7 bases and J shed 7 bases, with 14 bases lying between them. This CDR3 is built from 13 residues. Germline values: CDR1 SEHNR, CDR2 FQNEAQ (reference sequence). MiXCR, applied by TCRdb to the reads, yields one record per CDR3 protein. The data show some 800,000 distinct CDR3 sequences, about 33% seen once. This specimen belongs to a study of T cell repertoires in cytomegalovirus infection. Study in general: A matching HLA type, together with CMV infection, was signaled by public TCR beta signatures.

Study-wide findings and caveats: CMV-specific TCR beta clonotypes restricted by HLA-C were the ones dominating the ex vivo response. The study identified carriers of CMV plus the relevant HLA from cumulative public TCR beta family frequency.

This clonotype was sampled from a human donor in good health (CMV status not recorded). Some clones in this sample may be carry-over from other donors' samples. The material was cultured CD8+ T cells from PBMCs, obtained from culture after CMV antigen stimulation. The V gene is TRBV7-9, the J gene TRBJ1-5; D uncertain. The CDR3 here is CASTQSLGQPQHF. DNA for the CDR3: TGTGCCAGCACCCAAAGCCTGGGGCAGCCCCAGCATTTT.